This T cell receptor (beta chain) was found in a study of T cells after posttransplantation cyclophosphamide (TCRdb year 2016). Context from the whole study: The study tracked T cell repertoire reconstitution by TRB sequencing after myeloablative bone marrow transplantation using posttransplantation cyclophosphamide as GVHD prophylaxis. Antigen receptor sequencing was done on samples from 35 PTCy-treated patients and from about 17 related bone marrow donors of those patients. Blood from every one of the roughly 30 PTCy patients who had 1-year posttransplant specimens underwent TRB sequencing. In 3 patients, TRB sequencing was also performed on up to 3 more blood samples taken 2 to 5.2 years after transplant, and in a handful of patients, pretransplant blood was also TRB-sequenced. Because TRA and TRB clonality were tightly correlated in 9 or 10 samples, subsequent TCR analyses were focused on TRB only. Public TRB sequences were compared against a database of over 3,000 sequences linked to responses to pathogens, tumor antigens, self-antigens and alloantigens. Study-wide findings and limitations: The TRB repertoires of T cells infiltrating skin or GI tract showed only limited overlap with the TRB repertoires of T cells in blood. Across about 40 patients, TRB clonality was highly associated with recipient CMV seropositivity and CMV reactivation, and PTCy diversity was similar to diversity in CNI/methotrexate controls. At 1-2 months, donor-recipient similarity was low but rose over the first year, and the later blood repertoires were often dominated by donor CD8+ memory clones.

Looking up the germline V gene yields CDR1 SGHTA and CDR2 FQGNSA. Its CDR3 holds 18 amino acids, cysteine through phenylalanine. The retained sequence is limited to the CDR3, 54 bases, with the frame set at the first base. V and J are trimmed by 5 bases and 1 base, and the gene matches miss 8 bases of the junction. The sample's time point label, in plain terms: posttransplant day relative to BM transplant. The treatment or condition label, read with the paper, signifies: high-dose cyclophosphamide on days +3 and +4 as single-agent GVHD prophylaxis. Patients in the PTCy group got busulfan and fludarabine conditioning, a marrow graft from a related or unrelated donor, and cyclophosphamide on days +3 and +4. The PTCy-treated patients were enrolled in a prospective multi-institutional clinical trial. Peripheral blood and bone marrow mononuclear cells were isolated by Ficoll-Hypaque density centrifugation and cryopreserved.

This clone was counted many times. No antigen is known for it. No quality values exist for individual bases; no much larger clone is one base distant. Genomic DNA was used for TRB sequencing, which was performed with the immunoSEQ assay at survey resolution or with the hsTCRB kit. The published analysis was carried out like this. The immunoSEQ software handled initial read processing, and the LymphoSeq R package was used for repertoire analyses. For each TRB dataset, clonality was calculated as 1 minus normalized Shannon entropy, and the Gini coefficient was computed as well. To infer phenotypes in unsorted samples, TRB sequences from sorted subsets of the recipient or donor were mapped onto the unsorted samples of the same recipient. In its TCRdb copy, this immuneACCESS table keeps in-frame sequences only and misses some clones. Where compared with another copy, unresolved V genes explain less than half of these, and the others have no known cause. For V, J and clone size, that table is used; D and trimming come from the DNA. The sample comprises 15,000 or so clones, and every one was counted more than once. About 24% of the sample goes to the ten largest clones.

The clonotype comes from a female patient aged 35-55 years who received an allogeneic stem cell transplant from an unrelated donor, was CMV-positive, and had acute GVHD only. Some T cells may be donor cells from the graft after a transplant. The chain is made from TRBV7-2 and TRBJ2-6; the central 10 bases match TRBD1. This material consisted of PBMCs, taken after allogeneic stem cell transplant with posttransplant cyclophosphamide. In nucleotides, the sequence is TGTGCCAGCAGCATGACCGGGACAGGGGCTTCTGGGGCCAACGTCCTGACTTTC. It is translated as CASSMTGTGASGANVLTF.